The sequence of this T cell receptor beta chain was determined in a study of cytomegalovirus exposure and HLA in healthy donors. Study-wide context: The Caucasian-associated ancestry cluster contained 81% of the 300 to 450 genotyped donors.

Study-wide findings and caveats: Highly shared sequence variants in one cluster were likely a sequencing artifact. Exclusion applied to some V segments, including TRBV6-2 and TRBV6-3, as they were indistinguishable.

PCR involved 60 Vbeta and 13 Jbeta primers. Generated by immunoSEQ multiplex PCR, the TCRdb table keeps only in-frame clones and is missing some. The sample includes about 200,000 clones, about 90% of them seen just once. The CDR3 extends over 15 amino acids. The germline V gene has CDR1 SEHNR and CDR2 FQNEAQ (reference sequence). Trimming shortened V by 1 base and J by 7 bases, and 14 bases separated the two germline ends. Though nominally healthy at sampling, donors likely had unrecorded immune exposures. On this clone itself: Its antigen is not known.

Input material: PBMCs. This rearrangement joins TRBV7-9 to TRBJ2-1; maybe TRBD2 (6 bases). This clonotype was obtained from a young man in good health and CMV-seronegative. The chain's CDR3 is CASSLDGGAGNEQFF. The CDR3 DNA reads as TGTGCCAGCAGCTTAGACGGGGGAGCAGGAAATGAGCAGTTCTTC.